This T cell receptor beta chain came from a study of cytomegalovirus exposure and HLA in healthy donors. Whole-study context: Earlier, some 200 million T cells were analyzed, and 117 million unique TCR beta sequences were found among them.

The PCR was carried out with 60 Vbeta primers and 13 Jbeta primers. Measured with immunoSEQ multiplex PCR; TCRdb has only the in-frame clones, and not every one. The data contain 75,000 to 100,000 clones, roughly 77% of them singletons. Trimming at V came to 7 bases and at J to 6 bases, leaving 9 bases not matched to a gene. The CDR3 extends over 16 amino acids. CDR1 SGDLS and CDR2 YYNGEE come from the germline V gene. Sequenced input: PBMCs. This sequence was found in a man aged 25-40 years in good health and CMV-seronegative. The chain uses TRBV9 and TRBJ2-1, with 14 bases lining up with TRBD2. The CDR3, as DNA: TGTGCCAGCGCTAGACTAGCGGGAGGGATCGGCAATGAGCAGTTCTTC. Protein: CASARLAGGIGNEQFF.